Shown below are 23 T cell receptor beta chains from a single sample sequenced in a study of T-cell memory formation after mild COVID-19. TCRdb reprocessed the 5' RACE reads with MiXCR, giving one entry per CDR3 protein. The sample contains about 350,000 distinct CDR3 sequences, under 15% of which appear only once. Material: PBMCs or a T cell subset sorted from them (not recorded which). These receptors originate from a man younger than 35 who had mild COVID-19 (a few samples of this study predate the infection). Cell type and time point are not known.

This clonotype has more than one count but fewer than ten. The chain carries TRBV3-1 and TRBJ1-4; D unclear. Deletions cut 1 base from V and 10 bases from J, with 16 bases between. The CDR3 covers 15 residues. Germline lookup yields CDR1 LGHDT and CDR2 YNNKEL (reference sequence). The CDR3 region is CASSQVDGFIGKLFF. The CDR3 region has the DNA TGTGCCAGCAGCCAAGTAGATGGGTTCATCGGAAAACTGTTTTTT.

This chain links TRBV20-1 with TRBJ2-3; the match to TRBD2 covers 7 bases. The V gene's germline CDR1 is DFQATT and CDR2 SNEGSKA (reference sequence). This CDR3 has 15 amino acids. After removal of 4 bases from V and 3 bases from J, the junction contained 10 bases not matched to a gene. The CDR3 protein is CSATRDGGGTDTQYF. The CDR3 DNA is TGCAGTGCTACCAGAGACGGCGGGGGTACAGATACGCAGTATTTT.

The chain couples TRBV7-9 to TRBJ2-7, with 10 nucleotides matching TRBD1. The V gene end was trimmed by 1 base and the J gene end by 3 bases; junction bases not matched to a gene: 6. CDR1 is SEHNR, CDR2 FQNEAQ, per germline (reference sequence). The CDR3 spans 16 residues. This CDR3 is CASSLGGTGADYEQYV. CDR3 coding DNA: TGTGCCAGCAGCTTAGGAGGGACAGGGGCGGACTACGAGCAGTACGTC.

The chain couples TRBV11-2 to TRBJ2-5; TRBD2 is a possible D gene (6 bases). This CDR3 is 15 amino acids long. Germline V CDR1 and CDR2: SGHAT, FQNNGV. V was clipped by 4 bases and J by 0 bases, with 12 bases between them. CDR3 DNA sequence: TGTGCCAGCAGCTCACAACGGGGGAACCAAGAGACCCAGTACTTC. The encoded protein is CASSSQRGNQETQYF.

This clonotype was observed at least ten times. The chain joins TRBV29-1 to TRBJ2-5; TRBD1 aligns across 8 bases. The CDR3 totals 14 residues. Germline CDR1 is SQVTM and CDR2 is ANQGSEA. Trimming removed 6 bases from V and 5 bases from J; junction bases left unmatched: 11. The CDR3 region is CSVDQGAFGETQYF. The CDR3 DNA follows: TGCAGCGTGGATCAGGGGGCGTTCGGGGAGACCCAGTACTTC.

The chain combines TRBV5-4 with TRBJ2-5; D remains unclear. The V and J ends lost 3 bases and 0 bases respectively, with 12 bases between them. CDR3 size: 15 residues. Germline V lookup: CDR1 SGHNT, CDR2 YYREEE (reference sequence). This CDR3 reads CASSSGSPYQETQYF. CDR3 in DNA: TGTGCCAGCAGCTCAGGATCTCCTTACCAAGAGACCCAGTACTTC.

This clonotype was observed a handful of times. The rearrangement uses TRBV9 and TRBJ2-3; TRBD2 matches 8 bases. Germline CDR1 and CDR2: SGDLS and YYNGEE. The CDR3 loop spans 18 amino acids. With 4 bases clipped from V and 4 bases from J, the junction kept 17 bases outside the gene matches. The CDR3 is CASSPRRGTGGPADTQYF. CDR3 DNA: TGTGCCAGCAGCCCCCGCCGGGGGACGGGGGGGCCCGCAGATACGCAGTATTTT.

The sample holds a few counts of this clonotype. The chain joins TRBV12-3 or TRBV12-4 to TRBJ1-6; 7 nucleotides match TRBD1. This CDR3 has 14 residues. V dropped 3 bases and J dropped 7; count of bases not matched to a gene: 3. CDR3 loop: CASSFSQGNSPLHF. The CDR3 nucleotides read TGTGCCAGCAGTTTCTCACAGGGGAATTCACCCCTCCACTTT.

This chain joins TRBV7-9 and TRBJ1-1; no clear D gene. V was cut by 0 bases and J by 6 bases, with 8 bases left in between. Germline CDR1 and CDR2: SEHNR and FQNEAQ (reference sequence). The CDR3 is made up of 13 amino acids. CDR3 in DNA: TGTGCCAGCAGCTTAGCGAGAGAAGCTGAAGCTTTCTTT. This encodes CASSLAREAEAFF.

V usage is TRBV7-3 and J usage is TRBJ2-1, with TRBD1 matching over 9 bases. The V gene's germline CDR1 is SGHTA and CDR2 FQGTGA. The CDR3 is made up of 14 amino acids. The V segment lost 1 base and the J segment 12 bases; nucleotides outside the gene matches: 7. The CDR3 DNA reads TGTGCCAGCAGCTTAAGGGACAGGGCATCCGGGCAGTTCTTC. Its translation: CASSLRDRASGQFF.

This chain joins TRBV10-3 and TRBJ2-3, with 7 positions matching TRBD1. Germline V gives CDR1 ENHRY, CDR2 SYGVKD. This CDR3 has 14 amino acids. V was pared by 10 bases and J by 0 bases, with 7 bases of the junction left unmatched. CDR3 in amino acids: CARAPTGSTDTQYF. The CDR3 bases are TGTGCCAGGGCACCGACAGGGAGCACAGATACGCAGTATTTT.

This clonotype was found many times. The chain couples TRBV12-3 or TRBV12-4 to TRBJ2-5, with D possibly matching TRBD1 (6 bases). Between the trimmed V and J ends, which lost 5 bases and 7 bases, there was a span of 14 bases. This CDR3 region has 13 residues. CDR3 sequence reads: CASSLGGQGTQYF. The CDR3 nucleotides read TGTGCCAGCAGTCTAGGGGGTCAGGGGACCCAGTACTTC.

This clonotype was seen more than once but under ten times. V usage is TRBV29-1 and J usage is TRBJ2-7, with 7 bases identical to TRBD1. Trimming removed 1 base from V and 3 bases from J; junction bases left unmatched: 6. The CDR3 is 14 residues long. CDR1 is SQVTM and CDR2 is ANQGSEA in the germline V gene. This CDR3 is CSVEAQGEGYEQYF. CDR3 sequence (DNA): TGCAGCGTTGAAGCCCAGGGGGAAGGCTACGAGCAGTACTTC.

The chain recombines TRBV7-2 with TRBJ1-1; 7 nucleotides match TRBD1. The V and J ends lost 6 bases and 6 bases, in that order; junction bases with no gene match: 10. CDR3 length: 14 amino acids. Germline V CDR1 and CDR2: SGHTA, FQGNSA. The CDR3 DNA is TGTGCCAGCAGTCTCACAGGGGTCGGACCTGAAGCTTTCTTT. It yields the protein CASSLTGVGPEAFF.

This chain links TRBV25-1 with TRBJ2-1, with 13 positions matching TRBD2. CDR3 length equals 18 residues. V shed 6 bases, J shed 0 bases, and the junction held 8 bases outside the gene matches. Germline loops: CDR1 MGHDK, CDR2 SYGVNS. CDR3 DNA: TGTGCCAGCAGCGGACTAGCGGGGGCCCCAAGCTCCTACAATGAGCAGTTCTTC. It translates to CASSGLAGAPSSYNEQFF. Filled out from reference TRBV25-1 and TRBJ2-1, the complete variable domain reads EADIYQTPRYLVIGTGKKITLECSQTMGHDKMYWYQQDPGMELHLIHYSYGVNSTEKGDLSSESTVSRIRTEHFPLTLESARPSHTSQYLCASSGLAGAPSSYNEQFFGPGTRLTVL.

This clonotype was recorded a few times. The J gene is TRBJ2-3, the V gene TRBV7-9; 8 nucleotides match TRBD2. The CDR3 totals 15 residues. After removal of 8 bases from V and 6 bases from J, the junction contained 13 bases not matched to a gene. Germline V gene sequence: CDR1 SEHNR, CDR2 FQNEAQ (reference sequence). Written as DNA, the CDR3 is TGTGCCAGCTCATTATCGGGGGGGCTATCCGATACGCAGTATTTT. Amino acid sequence: CASSLSGGLSDTQYF.

The rearrangement joins TRBV6-2 or TRBV6-3 to TRBJ2-7, with a possible D match to TRBD2 (5 bases). Germline CDR1 is MNHEY and CDR2 is SVGEGT. V lost 6 bases and J 9 bases, leaving 18 bases between the germline ends. The CDR3 is 13 amino acids. The CDR3 DNA is TGTGCCAGCAGGGAGGACCTCCAACGCGGGCAGTACTTC. This gives the protein CASREDLQRGQYF.

This clonotype was counted ten times or more. The chain has TRBV4-3 and TRBJ2-1, with D perhaps TRBD1 (5 bases). CDR3 size: 16 residues. V gave up 3 bases and J gave up 2 bases, with 14 bases separating them. Germline CDR1 is LGHNA and CDR2 is YSLEER. For the CDR3, the DNA is TGCGCCAGCAGCCAGACCCCGCAGGGTACCTACAATGAGCAGTTCTTC. It translates to CASSQTPQGTYNEQFF.

This clonotype was found many times. This chain uses TRBV7-9 with TRBJ1-1; 10 bases match TRBD1. This CDR3 is 15 amino acids long. CDR1 and CDR2 (germline): SEHNR, FQNEAQ (reference sequence). The V segment lost 8 bases and the J segment 5 bases; nucleotides outside the gene matches: 11. Here the CDR3 DNA reads TGTGCCAGCCCAACCTGGGGACAGGGGTATACTGAAGCTTTCTTT. Residues: CASPTWGQGYTEAFF.

The chain is built from TRBV6-5 and TRBJ1-6, with D perhaps TRBD1 (5 bases). Germline V gives CDR1 MNHEY, CDR2 SVGAGI. The CDR3 spans 13 residues. Trimming stripped 0 bases from V and 10 bases from J, with 7 bases between. This chain's CDR3 is CASSYSGPSPLHF. For the CDR3, the DNA is TGTGCCAGCAGTTACTCGGGACCCTCACCCCTCCACTTT.

The chain uses TRBV30 and TRBJ2-3; D gene ambiguous. CDR1 is GTSNPN and CDR2 is SVGIG in the germline V gene (reference sequence). This CDR3 is built from 15 residues. V lost 0 bases, J lost 10 bases, and 20 bases lay in between. The CDR3 bases are TGTGCCTGGAGTGTACTTATGCCCCCCGCCGCGGCGCAGTATTTT. Amino acid sequence: CAWSVLMPPAAAQYF.

The chain has TRBV27 and TRBJ1-1, with D possibly being TRBD1 (5 bases). Germline V lookup: CDR1 MNHEY, CDR2 SMNVEV (reference sequence). CDR3 size: 14 residues. V lost 7 bases and J lost 0, with 12 bases in between. DNA of the CDR3: TGTGCCAGCAAACTACAGGCCTTGAACACTGAAGCTTTCTTT. Its translation: CASKLQALNTEAFF.

The chain is built from TRBV28 and TRBJ1-1; no reliable D call. The CDR3 covers 11 residues. Germline V CDR1 and CDR2: MDHEN, SYDVKM. The V gene lost 8 bases and the J gene lost 7 bases, with 11 bases spanning the gap. The CDR3 spells CASGREFEAFF. The CDR3 DNA reads TGTGCCAGCGGACGGGAGTTTGAAGCTTTCTTT.